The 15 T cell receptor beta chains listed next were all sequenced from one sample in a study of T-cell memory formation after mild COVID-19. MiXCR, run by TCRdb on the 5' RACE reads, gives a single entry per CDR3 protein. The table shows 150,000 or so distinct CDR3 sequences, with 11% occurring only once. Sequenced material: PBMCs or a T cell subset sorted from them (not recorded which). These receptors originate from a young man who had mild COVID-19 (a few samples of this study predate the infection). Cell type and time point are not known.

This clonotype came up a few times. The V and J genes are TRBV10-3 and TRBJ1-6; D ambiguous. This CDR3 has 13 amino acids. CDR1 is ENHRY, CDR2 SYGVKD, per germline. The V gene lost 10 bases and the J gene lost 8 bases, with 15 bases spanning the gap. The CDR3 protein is CATGRGADSPLHF. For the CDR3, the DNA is TGTGCCACCGGGCGGGGTGCGGATTCACCCCTCCACTTT.

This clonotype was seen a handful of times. This CDR3 is CASMFSPPVKFF. The CDR3 nucleotides read TGTGCCAGCATGTTTTCGCCCCCCGTGAAGTTCTTC. The chain is built from TRBV12-3 or TRBV12-4 and TRBJ2-1; no firm D call. Trimming shortened V by 7 bases and J by 14 bases, and 18 bases separated the two germline ends. The CDR3 totals 12 residues.

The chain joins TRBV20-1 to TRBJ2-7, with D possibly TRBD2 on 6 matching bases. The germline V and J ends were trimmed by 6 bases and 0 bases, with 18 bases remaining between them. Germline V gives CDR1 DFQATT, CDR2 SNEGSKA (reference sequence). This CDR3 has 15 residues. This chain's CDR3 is CSARTLAASSYEQYF. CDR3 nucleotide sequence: TGCAGTGCCCGGACCTTAGCGGCTAGCTCCTACGAGCAGTACTTC.

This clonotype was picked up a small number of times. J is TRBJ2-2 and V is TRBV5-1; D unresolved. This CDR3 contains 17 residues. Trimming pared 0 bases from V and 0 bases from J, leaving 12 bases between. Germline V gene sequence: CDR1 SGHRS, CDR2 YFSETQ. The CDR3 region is CASSLAFWGTNTGELFF. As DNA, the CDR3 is TGCGCCAGCAGCTTGGCGTTTTGGGGTACGAACACCGGGGAGCTGTTTTTT.

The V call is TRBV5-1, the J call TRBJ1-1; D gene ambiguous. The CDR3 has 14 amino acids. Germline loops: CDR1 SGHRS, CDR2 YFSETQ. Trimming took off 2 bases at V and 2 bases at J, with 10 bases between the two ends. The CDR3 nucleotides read TGCGCCAGCAGCTTCGACGGGGTAAACACTGAAGCTTTCTTT. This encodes CASSFDGVNTEAFF.

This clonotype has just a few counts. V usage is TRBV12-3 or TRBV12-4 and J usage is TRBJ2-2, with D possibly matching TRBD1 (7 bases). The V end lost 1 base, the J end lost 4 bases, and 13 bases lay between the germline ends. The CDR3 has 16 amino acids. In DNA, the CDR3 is TGTGCCAGCAGTTTAGGGAGGGGGCGCATCACCGGGGAGCTGTTTTTT. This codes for CASSLGRGRITGELFF.

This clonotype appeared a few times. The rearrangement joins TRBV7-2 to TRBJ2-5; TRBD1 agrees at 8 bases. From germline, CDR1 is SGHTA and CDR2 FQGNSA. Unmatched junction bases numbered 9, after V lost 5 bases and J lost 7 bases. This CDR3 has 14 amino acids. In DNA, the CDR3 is TGTGCCAGCAGCCCCGCGGGCACAGGGGGGACCCAGTACTTC. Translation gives CASSPAGTGGTQYF.

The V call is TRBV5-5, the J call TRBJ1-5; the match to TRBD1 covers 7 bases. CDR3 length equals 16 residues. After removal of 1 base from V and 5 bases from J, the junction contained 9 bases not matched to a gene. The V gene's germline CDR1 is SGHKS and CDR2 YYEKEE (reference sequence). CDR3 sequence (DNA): TGTGCCAGCAGCTTGATTGTCACCCAGGGGGATCAGCCCCAGCATTTT. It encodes CASSLIVTQGDQPQHF. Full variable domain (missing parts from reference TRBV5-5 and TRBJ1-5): DAGVTQSPTHLIKTRGQQVTLRCSPISGHKSVSWYQQVLGQGPQFIFQYYEKEERGRGNFPDRFSARQFPNYSSELNVNALLLGDSALYLCASSLIVTQGDQPQHFGDGTRLSIL.

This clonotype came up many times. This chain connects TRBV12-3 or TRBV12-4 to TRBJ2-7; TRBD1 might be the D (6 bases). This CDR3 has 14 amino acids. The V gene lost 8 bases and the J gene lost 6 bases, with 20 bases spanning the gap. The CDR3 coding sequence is TGTGCCAGCGCCATAGTCCTCACAGGGAGCGAGCAGTACTTC. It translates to CASAIVLTGSEQYF.

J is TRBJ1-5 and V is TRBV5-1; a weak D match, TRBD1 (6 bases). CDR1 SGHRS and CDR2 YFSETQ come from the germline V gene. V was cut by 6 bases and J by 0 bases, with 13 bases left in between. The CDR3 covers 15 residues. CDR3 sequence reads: CASKEGTHSNQPQHF. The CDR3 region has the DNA TGCGCCAGCAAGGAAGGGACACATAGCAATCAGCCCCAGCATTTT.

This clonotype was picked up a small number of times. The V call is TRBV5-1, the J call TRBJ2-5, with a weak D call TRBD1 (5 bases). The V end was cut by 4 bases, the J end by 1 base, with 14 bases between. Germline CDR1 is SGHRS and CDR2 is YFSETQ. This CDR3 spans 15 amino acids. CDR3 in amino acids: CASSPVTGFQETQYF. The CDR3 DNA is TGCGCCAGCAGCCCGGTAACAGGATTCCAAGAGACCCAGTACTTC.

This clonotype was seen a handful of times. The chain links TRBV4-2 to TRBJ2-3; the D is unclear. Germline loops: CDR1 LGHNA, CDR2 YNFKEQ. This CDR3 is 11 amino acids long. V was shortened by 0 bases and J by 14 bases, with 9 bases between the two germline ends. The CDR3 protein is CASSQDHWPYF. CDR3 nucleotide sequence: TGTGCCAGCAGCCAAGATCATTGGCCGTATTTT.

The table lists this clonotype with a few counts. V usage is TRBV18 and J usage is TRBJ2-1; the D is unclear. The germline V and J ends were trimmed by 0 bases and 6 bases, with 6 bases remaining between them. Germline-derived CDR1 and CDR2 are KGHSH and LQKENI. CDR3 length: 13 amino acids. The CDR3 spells CASSPPGGNEQFF. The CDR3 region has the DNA TGTGCCAGCTCACCACCGGGTGGCAATGAGCAGTTCTTC.

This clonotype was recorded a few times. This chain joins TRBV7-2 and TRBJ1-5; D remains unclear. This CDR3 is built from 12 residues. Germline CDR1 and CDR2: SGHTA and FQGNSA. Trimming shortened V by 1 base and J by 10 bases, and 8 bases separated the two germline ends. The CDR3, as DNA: TGTGCCAGCAGCTTAGACGCCGCACCCCAGCATTTT. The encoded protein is CASSLDAAPQHF.

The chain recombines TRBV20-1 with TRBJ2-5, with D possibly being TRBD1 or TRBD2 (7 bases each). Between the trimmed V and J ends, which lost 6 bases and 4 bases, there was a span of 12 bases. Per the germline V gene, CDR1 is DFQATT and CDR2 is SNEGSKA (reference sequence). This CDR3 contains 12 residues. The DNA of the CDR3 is TGCAGTGCCTCAGGGGGGGGAGAGACCCAGTACTTC. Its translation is CSASGGGETQYF.